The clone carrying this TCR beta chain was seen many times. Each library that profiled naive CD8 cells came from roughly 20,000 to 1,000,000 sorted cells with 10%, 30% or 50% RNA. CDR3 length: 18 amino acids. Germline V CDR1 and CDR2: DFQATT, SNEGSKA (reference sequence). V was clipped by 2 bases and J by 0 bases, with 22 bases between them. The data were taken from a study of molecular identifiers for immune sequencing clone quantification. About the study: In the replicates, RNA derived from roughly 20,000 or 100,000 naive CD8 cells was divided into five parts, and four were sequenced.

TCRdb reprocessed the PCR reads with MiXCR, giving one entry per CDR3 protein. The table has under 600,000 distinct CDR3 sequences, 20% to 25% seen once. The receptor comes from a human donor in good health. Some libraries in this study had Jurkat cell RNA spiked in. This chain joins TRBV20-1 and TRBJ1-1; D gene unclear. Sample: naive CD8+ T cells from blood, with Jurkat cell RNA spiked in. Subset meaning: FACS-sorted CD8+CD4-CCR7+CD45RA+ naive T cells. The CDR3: CSARSIVGAITMNTEAFF. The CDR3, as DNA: TGCAGTGCTAGATCAATAGTGGGCGCGATCACCATGAACACTGAAGCTTTCTTT.